These 10 T cell receptor beta chains share one sample of origin, sequenced in a study of T cell responses to AZD1222 COVID-19 vaccine. Produced via immunoSEQ multiplex PCR; TCRdb's table is partial and in-frame only. The sample holds 100,000 or so clones; approximately 87% are singletons and the top ten take approximately 12%. Source: peripheral blood, taken on day 0 of AZD1222 vaccination. The receptors shown here come from an adult in good health.

The rearrangement uses TRBV14 and TRBJ2-7; TRBD2 matches 8 bases. V shed 5 bases and J 5 bases; nucleotides not matched to a gene: 8. The CDR3 contains 14 residues. Germline V gene lookup returns CDR1 SGHDN and CDR2 FVKESK. The CDR3 DNA reads TGTGCCAGCAGCGGACAGCGGGAGTTAGACGAGCAGTACTTC. Translating it yields CASSGQRELDEQYF.

V gene TRBV20-1 combines with J gene TRBJ1-2; D gene unclear. The V gene's germline CDR1 is DFQATT and CDR2 SNEGSKA (reference sequence). The CDR3 spans 11 residues. Trimming stripped 0 bases from V and 6 bases from J, with 5 bases between. The CDR3 nucleotides are TGCAGTGCTAGAGAGGGGAATGGCTACACCTTC. Amino acids: CSAREGNGYTF.

The chain's CDR3 is CSASREIEAFF. CDR3 coding DNA: TGCAGTGCAAGCCGGGAGATCGAAGCTTTCTTT. The chain links TRBV20-1 to TRBJ1-1, with D unresolved. The V end lost 6 bases, the J end lost 8 bases, and 13 bases lay between the germline ends. The CDR3 loop spans 11 amino acids. CDR1 and CDR2 from the germline V gene are DFQATT and SNEGSKA (reference sequence).

The chain links TRBV5-1 to TRBJ2-1; D may be TRBD2 (5 bases). Germline values: CDR1 SGHRS, CDR2 YFSETQ. V lost 2 bases and J lost 5, with 14 bases in between. CDR3 length: 15 residues. This CDR3 reads CASSFLGGQHNEQFF. The DNA of the CDR3 is TGCGCCAGCAGCTTTCTCGGCGGGCAACACAATGAGCAGTTCTTC.

On this clone itself: Mismatch with germline at one junction end may stem from a read error. Other DNA sequences in this specimen translate into the identical CDR3. The chain links TRBV28 to TRBJ1-5, with TRBD1 as a possible D gene (6 bases). Germline V lookup: CDR1 MDHEN, CDR2 SYDVKM. This CDR3 contains 14 residues. DNA of the CDR3: TGCGCCACACTTGGGGGGGCGCGGAATCAGCCCCAGCATTTT. The encoded protein is CATLGGARNQPQHF.

The gene calls are TRBV4-1 and TRBJ2-4; weak D call: TRBD2 (6 bases). Deletions cut 0 bases from V and 9 bases from J, with 12 bases between. The CDR3 extends over 14 amino acids. Germline CDR1 reads MGHRA; CDR2 reads YSYEKL. CDR3 nucleotides: TGCGCCAGCAGCCAAGAATACCCAGCGGGCATTCAGTACTTC. Its protein product is CASSQEYPAGIQYF.

The chain links TRBV6-5 to TRBJ1-2, with D unclear. From germline, CDR1 is MNHEY and CDR2 SVGAGI. This CDR3 spans 15 amino acids. The ends were cut back, 6 bases at V and 4 bases at J, with 18 bases in the middle. The CDR3 loop is CASRPEPWGSYGYTF. CDR3 bases: TGTGCCAGCAGGCCGGAACCTTGGGGAAGCTATGGCTACACCTTC.

The V and J genes are TRBV5-4 and TRBJ2-3; D perhaps matches TRBD2 (6 bases). Germline assignment: CDR1 SGHNT and CDR2 YYREEE (reference sequence). The CDR3 is 17 amino acids. Trimming stripped 5 bases from V and 5 bases from J, with 24 bases between. CDR3 in DNA: TGTGCCAGCAGTTCCGGCGGCTCAGGGATGGGAGGAGATACGCAGTATTTT. Its protein is CASSSGGSGMGGDTQYF.

V is TRBV29-1 and J is TRBJ2-3, with 11 bases fitting TRBD2. The germline V gene encodes CDR1 SQVTM and CDR2 ANQGSEA. With 5 bases clipped from V and 2 bases from J, the junction kept 3 bases outside the gene matches. The CDR3 consists of 14 residues. Written as DNA, the CDR3 is TGCAGCGTTCCACTAGCGGGAGTCACAGATACGCAGTATTTT. This gives the protein CSVPLAGVTDTQYF.

This clone has a handful of counts. This chain links TRBV15 with TRBJ1-1, with D maybe TRBD1 (5 bases). The CDR3 has 17 amino acids. The V end lost 0 bases, the J end lost 1 base, and 15 bases lay between the germline ends. Germline CDR1 is LNHNV and CDR2 is YYDKDF (reference sequence). The DNA for the CDR3 is TGTGCCACCAGCAGAGAGTGGATTTGGGACGGGAACACTGAAGCTTTCTTT. This codes for CATSREWIWDGNTEAFF.